One sample yielded the 13 T cell receptor beta chains listed below, sequenced in a study of OX40 agonist ivuxolimab in advanced cancers. Here immunoSEQ multiplex PCR was the method, and the copy in TCRdb shows in-frame clones only, minus some. This sample has roughly 68,000 clones; approximately 89% occur once, and the top ten carry 1.1%. The material sequenced was CD4+ or CD8+ T cells sorted from blood, taken in a trial of the OX40 agonist ivuxolimab. These receptors were taken from an adult with an advanced solid tumor such as melanoma, head and neck, liver or kidney cancer.

The V and J genes are TRBV5-1 and TRBJ1-4; 7 bases agree with TRBD1. V was clipped by 4 bases and J by 5 bases; unmatched bases: 14. This CDR3 comprises 17 residues. Germline V CDR1 and CDR2: SGHRS, YFSETQ. The CDR3, as DNA: TGCGCCAGCAGCGCGGCCCCAGGGACAGCTCTGAATGAAAAACTGTTTTTT. Protein sequence: CASSAAPGTALNEKLFF.

The V gene is TRBV10-1, the J gene TRBJ2-5; no definite D call. Germline V gene sequence: CDR1 WNHNN, CDR2 SYGVQD (reference sequence). The CDR3 contains 15 residues. Trimming removed 0 bases at V and 1 base at J, with 9 bases between. In DNA, the CDR3 is TGCGCCAGCAGTGAGTCGACGGGCGGCCAAGAGACCCAGTACTTC. This codes for CASSESTGGQETQYF.

J is TRBJ2-3 and V is TRBV7-6, with D unresolved. The CDR3 has 15 amino acids. V lost 5 bases and J 0 bases, leaving 12 bases between the germline ends. CDR1 is SGHVS, CDR2 FNYEAQ, per germline. Written as DNA, the CDR3 is TGTGCCAGCAGCACACGGACGGAAAGCACAGATACGCAGTATTTT. Its translation: CASSTRTESTDTQYF.

This chain joins TRBV27 and TRBJ2-7, with TRBD2 matching 8 bases. The CDR3 has 15 residues. J was trimmed by 6 bases and V by 8 bases; bases with no gene match: 15. The germline gives CDR1 MNHEY, CDR2 SMNVEV (reference sequence). The CDR3 nucleotides read TGTGCCAGCCATGAAAGCGGGAGCCCCCTTGCCGAGCAGTACTTC. It translates to CASHESGSPLAEQYF.

The V and J genes are TRBV10-3 and TRBJ1-2; 9 bases match TRBD1. The CDR3 runs 13 residues. V lost 5 bases to trimming and J lost 3 bases; unmatched junction nucleotides: 1. Germline V gene data show CDR1 as ENHRY and CDR2 as SYGVKD. Here the CDR3 reads CAISRQGDYGYTF. For the CDR3, the DNA is TGTGCCATCAGTCGACAGGGGGACTATGGCTACACCTTC.

The genes are TRBV6-5 and TRBJ1-3; D is unresolved. CDR1 is MNHEY, CDR2 SVGAGI, per germline. The CDR3 loop spans 15 amino acids. Trimming removed 6 bases from V and 0 bases from J, with 12 bases in between. CDR3 coding DNA: TGTGCCAGCAGAGCCAGACGGACCTCTGGAAACACCATATATTTT. Its protein product is CASRARRTSGNTIYF.

The rearrangement joins TRBV18 to TRBJ1-1; D remains unclear. The CDR3 has 16 amino acids. Trimming took off 0 bases at V and 1 base at J, with 12 bases between the two ends. Germline CDR1 reads KGHSH; CDR2 reads LQKENI. CDR3 in DNA: TGTGCCAGCTCACCACCGCCTAGAGTTGAGAACACTGAAGCTTTCTTT. It yields the protein CASSPPPRVENTEAFF.

The chain uses TRBV19 and TRBJ2-1; no clear D gene. Trimming removed 7 bases from V and 5 bases from J, with 12 bases in between. In germline, CDR1 is LNHDA, CDR2 SQIVND (reference sequence). This CDR3 comprises 13 residues. CDR3 DNA: TGTGCCAGTAAGACGTTAAGGGACAATGAGCAGTTCTTC. It specifies CASKTLRDNEQFF.

The CDR3 sequence is CASSSRASTEAFF. In nucleotides, the CDR3 is TGTGCCAGCAGCTCACGGGCTAGCACTGAAGCTTTCTTT. The chain carries TRBV11-3 and TRBJ1-1; D not certain. V gave up 4 bases and J gave up 4 bases, with 10 bases separating them. The CDR3 sequence is 13 residues long. Germline CDR1 SGHNT, CDR2 YENEEA.

The chain uses TRBV14 and TRBJ2-5; the D is unclear. Trimming pared 0 bases from V and 1 base from J, leaving 9 bases between. This CDR3 region has 15 residues. In germline, CDR1 is SGHDN, CDR2 FVKESK. As DNA, the CDR3 is TGTGCCAGCAGCCAAGATGATAGGATCCAAGAGACCCAGTACTTC. It is translated as CASSQDDRIQETQYF.

The chain joins TRBV5-8 to TRBJ1-1, with 9 bases fitting TRBD1. V lost 0 bases, J lost 2 bases, and 5 bases stayed unmatched. Germline V gives CDR1 SGHTS, CDR2 YDEGEE. This CDR3 spans 16 amino acids. In DNA, the CDR3 is TGTGCCAGCAGCTTGGATACGGGACAGGGTAACACTGAAGCTTTCTTT. This translates into CASSLDTGQGNTEAFF.

This clone appeared a few times. V is TRBV10-3 and J is TRBJ2-6; D gene unclear. V shed 2 bases and J shed 0 bases, with 8 bases lying between them. The CDR3 is made up of 16 amino acids. Germline V gene sequence: CDR1 ENHRY, CDR2 SYGVKD. The CDR3 nucleotides are TGTGCCATCAGTGAGGGTTCCAACTCTGGGGCCAACGTCCTGACTTTC. This translates into CAISEGSNSGANVLTF.

The J gene is TRBJ2-1, the V gene TRBV19; no clear D. CDR1 LNHDA and CDR2 SQIVND come from the germline V gene (reference sequence). V shed 3 bases and J shed 4 bases, with 7 bases lying between them. This CDR3 is built from 13 residues. DNA for the CDR3: TGTGCCAGTAGTATGGCACTTTACAATGAGCAGTTCTTC. Its translation: CASSMALYNEQFF. Based on the CDR3 plus reference TRBV19 and TRBJ2-1, the full variable domain is DGGITQSPKYLFRKEGQNVTLSCEQNLNHDAMYWYRQDPGQGLRLIYYSQIVNDFQKGDIAEGYSVSREKKESFPLTVTSAQKNPTAFYLCASSMALYNEQFFGPGTRLTVL.